The T cell receptor (beta chain) described here comes from a study of T cells in Graves' hyperthyroidism and ophthalmopathy. Study information: Peripheral blood collection took place at initial diagnosis, before any treatment.

On the basis of clinical symptoms, serum thyroxine and TRAb, thyroid ultrasound and orbital computed tomography, diagnoses were made. The PBMCs were sourced from fresh peripheral blood (more than 9 ml). This clonotype was recorded many times. RNA transcripts gave rise to amplified TCR beta CDR3 regions. An initial round of RT-PCR targeting the TCR CDR3 relied on the HTBI primer set. TCRdb re-called the multiplex PCR reads with MiXCR, one entry per CDR3 protein. The table shows around 300,000 distinct CDR3 sequences, with roughly an eighth occurring only once. From germline, CDR1 is MDHEN and CDR2 SYDVKM. V shed 4 bases and J shed 1 base, with 7 bases lying between them. This CDR3 comprises 13 residues.

This chain links TRBV28 with TRBJ2-5, with TRBD2 as a possible D gene (5 bases). The source is a woman aged 40 to 50 with Graves' hyperthyroidism. The sample was blood. CDR3 protein: CASSSTSQETQYF. The CDR3, as DNA: TGTGCCAGCAGTTCAACTAGCCAAGAGACCCAGTACTTC.